This TCR beta chain was obtained from a study of PD-L1 blockade in urothelial cancer. This clone was counted many times. Repertoires were generated with immunoSEQ multiplex PCR, while TCRdb's copy carries only in-frame clones and drops some. The sample gives fewer than 85,000 clones, roughly 84% of which show up once; 9% to 9.5% is in the top ten. Time point: pretreatment peripheral blood. V gave up 2 bases and J gave up 15 bases; unmatched junction bases: 8. The germline CDR1 and CDR2 sequences are MNHEY and SMNVEV (reference sequence). The CDR3 contains 14 residues. The chain couples TRBV27 to TRBJ2-1; 12 positions match TRBD2. This sequence was found in a woman in her seventies with urothelial cancer. Source: PBMCs, taken around atezolizumab (anti-PD-L1) treatment. The CDR3 DNA is TGTGCCAGCAGTTTAACTCTAGCGGGAGGGCCTCCGTTCTTC. It encodes CASSLTLAGGPPFF.